Presented here are 15 T cell receptor beta chains from one specimen sequenced in a study of esophageal squamous cell carcinoma under preoperative chemotherapy (dated by TCRdb to the late 2010s). Preparation of the library involved PCR. Sequencer: HiSeq X Ten. The public reads were reanalyzed by TCRdb: fastp trimming at Q25, MiXCR alignment, in-frame beta chains only. Every distinct CDR3 protein forms one entry, paired with its most common genes and DNA. The sample table shows about 11,000 distinct CDR3 sequences, and around 63% are seen once. The ten most abundant clones make up less than 30% of the sample. Read against the paper, the sample's time point label means: after preoperative PTX-NDP chemotherapy. This sample was obtained from a patient given preoperative chemotherapy. Receptors were obtained from a human donor with esophageal squamous cell carcinoma. The donor label of this sample is uncertain.

This clonotype was observed a handful of times. The chain is built from TRBV27 and TRBJ2-1, with TRBD2 matching 7 bases. TRBJ2-5 matches the DNA end more closely, so the J call is doubtful. This CDR3 region has 14 residues. The germline CDR1 and CDR2 sequences are MNHEY and SMNVEV (reference sequence). CDR3 DNA sequence: TGTGCCAGCAGTTCAGCGGGAACAACCCATACCCAGTACTTC. The encoded protein is CASSSAGTTHTQYF.

The CDR3 is CASRGTSGGKSETQYF. CDR3 DNA sequence: TGTGCCAGCAGAGGGACTAGCGGGGGGAAAAGCGAGACCCAGTACTTC. The rearrangement uses TRBV6-1 and TRBJ2-5; 15 positions agree with TRBD2. Germline V lookup: CDR1 MNHNS, CDR2 SASEGT. The CDR3 spans 16 residues. Trimming cost V 6 bases and J 5 bases; bases outside gene matches: 7.

J is TRBJ1-2 and V is TRBV6-1; the match to TRBD1 covers 10 bases. This CDR3 has 11 amino acids. CDR1 MNHNS and CDR2 SASEGT come from the germline V gene. V shed 8 bases, J shed 8 bases, and the junction held 2 bases outside the gene matches. For the CDR3, the DNA is TGTGCCAGCGGACAGGGGGGAGGCTACACCTTC. Translated: CASGQGGGYTF.

As to this clonotype: One end of the junction varies from germline; a read error may be responsible. V gene TRBV28 combines with J gene TRBJ2-3; 7 bases line up with TRBD2. The CDR3 covers 15 residues. The V gene's germline CDR1 is MDHEN and CDR2 SYDVKM. CDR3 in DNA: TGTGCCGGGGGGGGAGGCGGGAGTGAGGAAGAGACGCAGTACTTT. This codes for CAGGGGGSEEETQYF.

V is TRBV25-1 and J is TRBJ2-6; no clear D. The germline V gene encodes CDR1 MGHDK and CDR2 SYGVNS. V lost 2 bases and J 5 bases, leaving 7 bases between the germline ends. CDR3 length equals 14 residues. Here the CDR3 reads CASSEPGWANVLTF. The DNA of the CDR3 is TGTGCCAGCAGTGAACCTGGTTGGGCCAACGTCCTGACTTTC.

The rearrangement links TRBV11-2 to TRBJ2-1, with D unclear. Germline V lookup: CDR1 SGHAT, CDR2 FQNNGV. V lost 0 bases and J lost 13, with 13 bases in between. The CDR3 has 13 amino acids. The CDR3 DNA reads TGTGCCAGCAGCTTAGAGCCAGCCGGATCCCAGTTCTTC. Translated, it gives CASSLEPAGSQFF.

This clonotype was observed once. Compared with germline, one end of the junction differs, possibly owing to a read error. The gene calls are TRBV6-1 and TRBJ2-4, with 7 bases matching TRBD2. Germline values: CDR1 MNHNS, CDR2 SASEGT. The CDR3 sequence is 16 residues long. CDR3 residues: CASSELGGCSKNTQYF. The CDR3 DNA reads TGTGCCAGCAGCGAATTGGGGGGGTGCTCCAAAAACACTCAGTATTTC.

This sequence joins TRBV12-3 or TRBV12-4 and TRBJ2-3; 7 bases map to TRBD1. Losses at the gene ends were 7 bases for V and 2 bases for J; bases not matched to a gene: 3. The CDR3 has 13 amino acids. The CDR3 DNA is TGTGCCAGCACGGACAGGTACACAGATACGCAGTATTTT. The encoded protein is CASTDRYTDTQYF.

A note on this clonotype: Possible read error: a much larger clone is one base away. V usage is TRBV6-1 and J usage is TRBJ2-7, with 8 bases lining up with TRBD1. The J call could be wrong; TRBJ2-1 is a better fit for the DNA end. The CDR3 is 14 residues long. CDR1 is MNHNS, CDR2 SASEGT, per germline. Written as DNA, the CDR3 is TGTGCCAGCAGCCCCGGGACAGGAAGGTACGAGCAGTTCTTC. It is translated as CASSPGTGRYEQFF.

This clonotype was counted between two and nine times. This may be a read error, as it is one base from a much larger clone. The chain couples TRBV7-8 to TRBJ2-5, with D possibly being TRBD2 (5 bases). Germline V gene sequence: CDR1 SGHVS, CDR2 FQNEAQ. Trimming cost V 2 bases and J 11 bases, with 24 bases left between them. This CDR3 is built from 16 residues. The CDR3 here is CASSLSGLSPYNEQYF. DNA of the CDR3: TGTGCCAGCAGCTTATCCGGACTCTCGCCTTACAATGAGCAGTACTTC.

The rearrangement joins TRBV6-1 to TRBJ2-2, with TRBD2 identical over 8 bases. The J call may be mistaken, given a closer DNA end match to TRBJ2-3. This CDR3 is 22 amino acids long. In germline, CDR1 is MNHNS, CDR2 SASEGT. The CDR3 bases are TGTGCCAGCAGGGGGACTAAGCGGGGGCTGGGCCTAGAGGGTGTGAGGACCGGGGCGCAGTATTTT. It codes for CASRGTKRGLGLEGVRTGAQYF.

A word on this clonotype: The junction and the germline gene differ at one end; a read error may be behind it. This chain connects TRBV6-1 to TRBJ2-1; D might be TRBD2 (5 bases). From germline, CDR1 is MNHNS and CDR2 SASEGT. This CDR3 spans 16 amino acids. CDR3 bases: TGTGCCAGCAGTGCAAGCCAGAGGGCCGCCGCAAATGAGCAGTATTTC. Its translation is CASSASQRAAANEQYF.

The chain links TRBV11-2 to TRBJ2-3; D is ambiguous. The J call may be incorrect, as the DNA end agrees better with TRBJ2-7. This CDR3 region has 13 residues. CDR1 is SGHAT, CDR2 FQNNGV, per germline. The CDR3: CASSLGLYNEQYF. The CDR3 region has the DNA TGTGCCAGCAGCTTGGGCCTCTACAATGAGCAGTACTTC.

There are a few counts of this clonotype. This sequence joins TRBV6-1 and TRBJ2-1, with no clear D. Germline CDR1 reads MNHNS; CDR2 reads SASEGT. The CDR3 has 12 residues. V shed 10 bases and J shed 8 bases, with 15 bases lying between them. In DNA form, the CDR3 reads TGTGCCACCCGCGGTCCTCTGGATGAGCAGTTCTTC. Residues: CATRGPLDEQFF.

This clonotype showed up just a few times. At one of its ends the junction is not consistent with the germline gene, which may arise from a read error. The genes are TRBV6-1 and TRBJ2-4; 8 bases align to TRBD2. CDR3 length: 16 amino acids. Germline V lookup: CDR1 MNHNS, CDR2 SASEGT. The CDR3 coding sequence is TGTGCCAGCAGTGAATCGGGGGGGAGCGACAAAAATATTCAGTACTTC. Translation: CASSESGGSDKNIQYF.